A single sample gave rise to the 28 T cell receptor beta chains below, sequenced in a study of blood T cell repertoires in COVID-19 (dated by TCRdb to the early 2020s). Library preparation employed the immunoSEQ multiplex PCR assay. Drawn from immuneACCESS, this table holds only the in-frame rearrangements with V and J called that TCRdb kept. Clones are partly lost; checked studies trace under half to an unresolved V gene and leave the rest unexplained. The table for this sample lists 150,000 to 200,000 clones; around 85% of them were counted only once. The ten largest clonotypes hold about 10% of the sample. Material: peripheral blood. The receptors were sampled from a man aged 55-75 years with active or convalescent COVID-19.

CDR3: CASSFLAGGGDTQYF. The CDR3 coding sequence is TGTGCCAGCAGCTTCCTAGCGGGGGGTGGAGATACGCAGTATTTT. The chain couples TRBV7-9 to TRBJ2-3, with 11 bases matching TRBD2. The CDR3 is 15 residues long. Germline-derived CDR1 and CDR2 are SEHNR and FQNEAQ (reference sequence). V was clipped by 3 bases and J by 5 bases; unmatched bases: 4.

The CDR3 here is CASSLGGGRLYEQYF. As DNA, the CDR3 is TGTGCCAGCAGCTTAGGCGGTGGGAGACTCTACGAGCAGTACTTC. This chain uses TRBV13 with TRBJ2-7; D may be TRBD2 (5 bases). The CDR3 loop spans 15 amino acids. The V gene's germline CDR1 is PRHDT and CDR2 FYEKMQ (reference sequence). The V end lost 0 bases, the J end lost 3 bases, and 12 bases lay between the germline ends.

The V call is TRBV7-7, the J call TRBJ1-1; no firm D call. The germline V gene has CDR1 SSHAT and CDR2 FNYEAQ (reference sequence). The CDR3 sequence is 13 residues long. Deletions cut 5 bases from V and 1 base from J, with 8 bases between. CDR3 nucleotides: TGTGCCAGCAGCCTCAACAGGAACACTGAAGCTTTCTTT. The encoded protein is CASSLNRNTEAFF.

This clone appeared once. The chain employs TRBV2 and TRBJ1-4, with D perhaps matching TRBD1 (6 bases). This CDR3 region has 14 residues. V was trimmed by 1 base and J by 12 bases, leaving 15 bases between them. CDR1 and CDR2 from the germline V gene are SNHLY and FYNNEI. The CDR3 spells CASSEDRAMRELFF. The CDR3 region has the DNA TGTGCCAGCAGTGAAGACAGGGCAATGCGAGAACTGTTTTTT.

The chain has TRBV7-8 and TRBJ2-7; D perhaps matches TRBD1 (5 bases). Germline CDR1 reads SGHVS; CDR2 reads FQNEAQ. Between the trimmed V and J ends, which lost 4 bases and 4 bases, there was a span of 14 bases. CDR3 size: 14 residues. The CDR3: CASSSPSRVYEQYF. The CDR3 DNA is TGTGCCAGCAGCTCCCCATCCAGGGTATACGAGCAGTACTTC.

CDR3 loop: CASSHRRTDQNIQYF. The CDR3 DNA reads TGTGCCAGTAGTCACCGACGGACAGACCAAAACATTCAGTACTTC. The V and J genes are TRBV19 and TRBJ2-4, with a possible D match to TRBD1 (6 bases). Trimming pared 5 bases from V and 5 bases from J, leaving 16 bases between. The V gene's germline CDR1 is LNHDA and CDR2 SQIVND (reference sequence). CDR3 length: 15 residues.

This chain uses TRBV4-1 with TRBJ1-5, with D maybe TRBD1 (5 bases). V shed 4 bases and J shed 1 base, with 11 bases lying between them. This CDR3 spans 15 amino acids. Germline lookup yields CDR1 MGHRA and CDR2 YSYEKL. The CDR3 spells CASSPTTESNQPQHF. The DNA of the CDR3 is TGCGCCAGCAGCCCCACGACAGAGAGCAATCAGCCCCAGCATTTT.

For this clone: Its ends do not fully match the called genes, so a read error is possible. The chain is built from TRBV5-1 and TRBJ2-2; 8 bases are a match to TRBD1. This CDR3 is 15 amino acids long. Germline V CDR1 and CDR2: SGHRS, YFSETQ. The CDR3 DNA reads TGCGCCAGCACCTTGACAGGGGTAAACACCGGGGAGCTGTTTTTT. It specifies CASTLTGVNTGELFF.

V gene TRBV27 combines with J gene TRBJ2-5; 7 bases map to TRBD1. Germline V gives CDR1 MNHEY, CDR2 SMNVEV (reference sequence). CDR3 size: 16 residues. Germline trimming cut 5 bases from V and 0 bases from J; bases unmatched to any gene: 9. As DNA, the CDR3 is TGTGCCAGCAGTCCCCGACAGGGCGCGCACCAAGAGACCCAGTACTTC. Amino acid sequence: CASSPRQGAHQETQYF.

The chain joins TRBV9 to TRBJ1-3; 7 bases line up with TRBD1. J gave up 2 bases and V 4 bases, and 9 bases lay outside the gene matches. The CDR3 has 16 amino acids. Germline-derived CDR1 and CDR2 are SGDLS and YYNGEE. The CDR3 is CASSPLEGATGNTIYF. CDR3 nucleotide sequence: TGTGCCAGCAGCCCCCTGGAGGGGGCAACTGGAAACACCATATATTTT.

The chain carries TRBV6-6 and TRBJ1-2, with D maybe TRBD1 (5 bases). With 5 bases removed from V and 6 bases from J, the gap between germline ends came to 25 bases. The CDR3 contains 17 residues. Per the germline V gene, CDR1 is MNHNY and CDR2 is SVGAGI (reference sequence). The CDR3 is CASSPHGRAGTLDGYTF. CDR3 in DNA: TGTGCCAGCAGTCCCCACGGTAGGGCCGGGACTTTGGATGGCTACACCTTC.

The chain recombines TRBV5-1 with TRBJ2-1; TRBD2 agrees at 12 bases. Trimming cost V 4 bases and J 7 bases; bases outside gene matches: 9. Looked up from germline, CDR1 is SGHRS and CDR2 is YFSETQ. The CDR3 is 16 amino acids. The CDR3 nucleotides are TGCGCCAGCAGCGTGACTACTAGCGGGGGGTGGAATGAGCAGTTCTTC. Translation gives CASSVTTSGGWNEQFF.

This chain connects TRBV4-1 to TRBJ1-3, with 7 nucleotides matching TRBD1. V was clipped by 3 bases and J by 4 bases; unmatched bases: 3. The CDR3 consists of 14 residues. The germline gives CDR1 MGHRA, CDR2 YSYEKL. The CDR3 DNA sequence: TGCGCCAGCAGCCACCACAGGGGAGGAAACACCATATATTTT. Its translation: CASSHHRGGNTIYF.

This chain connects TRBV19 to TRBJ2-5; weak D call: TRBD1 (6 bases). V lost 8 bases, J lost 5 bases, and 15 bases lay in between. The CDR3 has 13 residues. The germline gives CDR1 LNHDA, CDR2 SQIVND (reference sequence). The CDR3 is CASQEQGAETQYF. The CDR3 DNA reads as TGTGCCAGTCAAGAACAGGGTGCTGAGACCCAGTACTTC.

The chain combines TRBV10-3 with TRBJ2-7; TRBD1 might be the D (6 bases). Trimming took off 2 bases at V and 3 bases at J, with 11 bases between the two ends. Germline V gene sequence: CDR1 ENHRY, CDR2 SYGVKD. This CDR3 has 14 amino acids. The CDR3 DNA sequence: TGTGCCATCAGTGAGGACAGGCTAAACTACGAGCAGTACTTC. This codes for CAISEDRLNYEQYF.

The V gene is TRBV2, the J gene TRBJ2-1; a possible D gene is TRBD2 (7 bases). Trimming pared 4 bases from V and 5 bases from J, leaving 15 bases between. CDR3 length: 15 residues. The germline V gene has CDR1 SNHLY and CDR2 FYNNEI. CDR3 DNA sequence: TGTGCCAGCAGTGTAGGGGGGGAGCGGAACAATGAGCAGTTCTTC. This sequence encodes CASSVGGERNNEQFF.

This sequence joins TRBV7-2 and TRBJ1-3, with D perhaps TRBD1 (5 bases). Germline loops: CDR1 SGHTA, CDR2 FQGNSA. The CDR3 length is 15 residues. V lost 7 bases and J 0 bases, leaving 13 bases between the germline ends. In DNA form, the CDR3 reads TGTGCCAGCAACCCGGCGGGGCTCTCTGGAAACACCATATATTTT. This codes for CASNPAGLSGNTIYF. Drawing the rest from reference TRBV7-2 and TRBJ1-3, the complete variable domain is GAGVSQSPSNKVTEKGKDVELRCDPISGHTALYWYRQSLGQGLEFLIYFQGNSAPDKSGLPSDRFSAERTGGSVSTLTIQRTQQEDSAVYLCASNPAGLSGNTIYFGEGSWLTVV.

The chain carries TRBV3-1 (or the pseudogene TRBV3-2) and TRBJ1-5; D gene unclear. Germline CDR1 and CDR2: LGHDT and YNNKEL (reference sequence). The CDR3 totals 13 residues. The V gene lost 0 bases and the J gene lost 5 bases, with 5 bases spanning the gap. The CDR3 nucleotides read TGTGCCAGCAGCCAAGACGGGGATCAGCCCCAGCATTTT. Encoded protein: CASSQDGDQPQHF.

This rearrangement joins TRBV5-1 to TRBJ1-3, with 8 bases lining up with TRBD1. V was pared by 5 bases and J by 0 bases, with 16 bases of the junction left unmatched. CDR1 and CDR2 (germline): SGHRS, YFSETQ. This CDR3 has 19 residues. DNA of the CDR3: TGCGCCAGCAGACACGCCAACCCGGGACAGGTCTACTCTGGAAACACCATATATTTT. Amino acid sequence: CASRHANPGQVYSGNTIYF.

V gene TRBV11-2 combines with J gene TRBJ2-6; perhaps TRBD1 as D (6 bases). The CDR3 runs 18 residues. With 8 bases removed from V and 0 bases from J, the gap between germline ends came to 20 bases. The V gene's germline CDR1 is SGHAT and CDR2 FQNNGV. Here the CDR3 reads CASLRWSGAPSGANVLTF. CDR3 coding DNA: TGTGCCAGCCTCCGGTGGTCAGGGGCACCCTCTGGGGCCAACGTCCTGACTTTC.

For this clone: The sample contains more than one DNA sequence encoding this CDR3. The CDR3 coding sequence is TGTGCCAGCAGTTACTCAAGGACAGGGGATTCCTACGAGCAGTACTTC. Its protein is CASSYSRTGDSYEQYF. V is TRBV6-5 and J is TRBJ2-7, with 9 positions matching TRBD1. This CDR3 region has 16 residues. Germline CDR1 MNHEY, CDR2 SVGAGI. The ends lost 0 bases at V and 1 base at J; junction bases unmatched: 4.

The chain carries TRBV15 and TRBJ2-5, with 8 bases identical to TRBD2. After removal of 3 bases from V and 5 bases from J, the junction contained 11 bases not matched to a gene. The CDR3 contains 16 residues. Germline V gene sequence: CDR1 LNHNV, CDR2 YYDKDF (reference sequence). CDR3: CATSRGGVAGLETQYF. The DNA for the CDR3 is TGTGCCACCAGCAGGGGGGGGGTAGCGGGACTGGAGACCCAGTACTTC.

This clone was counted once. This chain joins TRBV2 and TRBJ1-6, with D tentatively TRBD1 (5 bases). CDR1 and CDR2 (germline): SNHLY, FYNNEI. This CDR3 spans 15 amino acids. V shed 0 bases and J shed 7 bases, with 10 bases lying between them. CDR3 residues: CASSEARGWNSPLHF. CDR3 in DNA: TGTGCCAGCAGTGAAGCGCGGGGGTGGAATTCACCCCTCCACTTT.

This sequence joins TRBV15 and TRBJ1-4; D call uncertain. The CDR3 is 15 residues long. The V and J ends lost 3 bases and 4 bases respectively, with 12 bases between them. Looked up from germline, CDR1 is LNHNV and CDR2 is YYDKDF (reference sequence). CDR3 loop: CATSSLIAHNEKLFF. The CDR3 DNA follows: TGTGCCACCAGCAGCCTTATAGCTCATAATGAAAAACTGTTTTTT. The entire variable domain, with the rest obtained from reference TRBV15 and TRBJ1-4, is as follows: DAMVIQNPRYQVTQFGKPVTLSCSQTLNHNVMYWYQQKSSQAPKLLFHYYDKDFNNEADTPDNFQSRRPNTSFCFLDIRSPGLGDTAMYLCATSSLIAHNEKLFFGSGTQLSVL.

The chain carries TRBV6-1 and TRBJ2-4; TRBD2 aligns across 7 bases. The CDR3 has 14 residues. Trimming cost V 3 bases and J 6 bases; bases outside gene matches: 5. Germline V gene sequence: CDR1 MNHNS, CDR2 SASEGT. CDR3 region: CASSEASGSNIQYF. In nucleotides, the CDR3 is TGTGCCAGCAGTGAGGCTAGCGGTTCAAACATTCAGTACTTC.

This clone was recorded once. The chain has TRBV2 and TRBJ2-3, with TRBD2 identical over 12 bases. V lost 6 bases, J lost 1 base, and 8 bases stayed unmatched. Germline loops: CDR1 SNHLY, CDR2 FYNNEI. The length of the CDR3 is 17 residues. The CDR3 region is CASSLTSSGGGTDTQYF. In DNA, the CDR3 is TGTGCCAGCAGCTTAACATCTAGCGGGGGGGGCACAGATACGCAGTATTTT.

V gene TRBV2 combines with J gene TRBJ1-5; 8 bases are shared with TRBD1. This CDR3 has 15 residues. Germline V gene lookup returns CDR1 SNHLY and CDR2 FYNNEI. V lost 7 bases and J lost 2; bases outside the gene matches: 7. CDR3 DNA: TGTGCCAGCAAAGACAGGGGAGGTGGCAATCAGCCCCAGCATTTT. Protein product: CASKDRGGGNQPQHF.

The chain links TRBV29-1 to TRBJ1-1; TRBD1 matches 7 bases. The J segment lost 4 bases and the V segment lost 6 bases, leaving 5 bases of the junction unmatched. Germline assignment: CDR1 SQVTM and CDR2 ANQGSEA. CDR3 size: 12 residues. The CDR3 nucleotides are TGCAGCGTCCAGACAGGGTCCACTGAAGCTTTCTTT. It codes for CSVQTGSTEAFF.